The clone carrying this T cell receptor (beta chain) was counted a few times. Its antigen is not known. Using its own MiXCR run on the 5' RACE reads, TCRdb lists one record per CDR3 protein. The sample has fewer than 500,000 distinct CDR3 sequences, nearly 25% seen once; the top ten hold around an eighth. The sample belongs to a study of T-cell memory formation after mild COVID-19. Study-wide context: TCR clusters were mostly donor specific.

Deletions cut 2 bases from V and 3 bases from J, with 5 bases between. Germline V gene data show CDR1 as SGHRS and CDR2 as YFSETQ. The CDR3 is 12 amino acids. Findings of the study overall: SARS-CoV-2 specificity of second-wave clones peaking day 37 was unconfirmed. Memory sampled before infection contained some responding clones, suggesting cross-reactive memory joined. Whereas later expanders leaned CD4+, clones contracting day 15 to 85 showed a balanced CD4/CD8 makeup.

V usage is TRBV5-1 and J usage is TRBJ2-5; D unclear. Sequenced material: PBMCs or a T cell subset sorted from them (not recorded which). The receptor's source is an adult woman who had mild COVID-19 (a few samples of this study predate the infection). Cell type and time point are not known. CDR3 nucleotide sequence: TGCGCCAGCAGCTTAACGAAAGAGACCCAGTACTTC. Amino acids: CASSLTKETQYF.